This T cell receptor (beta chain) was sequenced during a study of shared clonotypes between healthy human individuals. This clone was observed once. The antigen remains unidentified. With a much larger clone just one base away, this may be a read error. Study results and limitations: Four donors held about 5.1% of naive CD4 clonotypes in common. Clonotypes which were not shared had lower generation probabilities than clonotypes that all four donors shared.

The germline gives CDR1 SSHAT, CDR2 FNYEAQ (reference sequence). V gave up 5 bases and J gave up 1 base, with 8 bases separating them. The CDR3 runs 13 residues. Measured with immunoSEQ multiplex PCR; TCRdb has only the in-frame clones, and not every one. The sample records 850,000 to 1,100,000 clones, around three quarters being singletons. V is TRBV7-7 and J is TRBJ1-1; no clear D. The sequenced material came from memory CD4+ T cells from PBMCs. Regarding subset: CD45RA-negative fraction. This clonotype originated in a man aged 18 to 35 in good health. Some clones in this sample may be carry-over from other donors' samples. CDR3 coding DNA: TGTGCCAGCAGCCCCCAGCCGAACACTGAAGCTTTCTTT. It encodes CASSPQPNTEAFF.